This passage covers 30 T cell receptor beta chains from one sample sequenced in a study of TIL therapy for anti-PD-1-resistant metastatic lung cancer. Sequencing used immunoSEQ v3. Profiled with immunoSEQ multiplex PCR; TCRdb holds only in-frame clones, not every one. The table shows roughly 23,000 clones, with about 71% occurring only once. Time point given: pre-treatment sample, taken before nivolumab and TIL therapy. The sequences come from blood, collected at baseline. The receptors were gathered from a person aged 25-80 years with non-small cell lung cancer.

Sample share makes this clone medium-sized (0.01 to 0.1%). The chain employs TRBV6-5 and TRBJ1-5; possibly TRBD1 for D (5 bases). V was shortened by 8 bases and J by 0 bases, with 14 bases between the two germline ends. This CDR3 has 15 amino acids. Germline lookup yields CDR1 MNHEY and CDR2 SVGAGI. The CDR3 reads CASGPTAFSNQPQHF. The CDR3 nucleotides are TGTGCCAGCGGACCGACAGCGTTTAGCAATCAGCCCCAGCATTTT.

The chain employs TRBV6-2 or TRBV6-3 and TRBJ2-7, with TRBD1 matching 7 bases. The V gene's germline CDR1 is MNHEY and CDR2 SVGEGT. The CDR3 is made up of 13 amino acids. Trimming removed 7 bases from V and 4 bases from J; junction bases left unmatched: 7. This CDR3 is CASNPRGNYEQYV. Here the CDR3 DNA reads TGTGCCAGCAACCCCAGGGGGAATTACGAGCAGTACGTC.

J is TRBJ2-1 and V is TRBV24-1; D call uncertain. The germline V gene has CDR1 KGHDR and CDR2 SFDVKD. This CDR3 comprises 15 residues. Trimming took 3 bases from V and 5 from J, leaving 13 bases between them. CDR3 sequence (DNA): TGTGCCACCAGTGATGCAAGACGACGGGACAATGAGCAGTTCTTC. Translated: CATSDARRRDNEQFF.

The chain uses TRBV7-2 and TRBJ2-5, with TRBD2 as a possible D gene (7 bases). The CDR3 has 15 residues. Germline CDR1 and CDR2: SGHTA and FQGNSA. V lost 3 bases, J lost 2 bases, and 13 bases lay in between. CDR3 nucleotides: TGTGCCAGCAGCTTTTTGGGAGGGGGACAAGAGACCCAGTACTTC. This encodes CASSFLGGGQETQYF.

The V call is TRBV3-1 (or the pseudogene TRBV3-2), the J call TRBJ1-1; no clear D gene. The V gene's germline CDR1 is LGHDT and CDR2 YNNKEL (reference sequence). The V and J ends lost 0 bases and 5 bases respectively, with 10 bases between them. The CDR3 has 14 residues. The CDR3 coding sequence is TGTGCCAGCAGCCAAGACCGCGGCCGGACTGAAGCTTTCTTT. It codes for CASSQDRGRTEAFF.

The rearrangement uses TRBV9 and TRBJ1-6, with D hard to call. Germline V gene sequence: CDR1 SGDLS, CDR2 YYNGEE. Trimming took 0 bases from V and 8 from J, leaving 15 bases between them. CDR3 length equals 16 residues. CDR3 sequence (DNA): TGTGCCAGCAGCGTAGGTCGAGGGCGATTGGATTCACCCCTCCACTTT. Translated, it gives CASSVGRGRLDSPLHF.

This chain connects TRBV7-2 to TRBJ2-3; 16 bases fit TRBD2. CDR1 and CDR2 from the germline V gene are SGHTA and FQGNSA. After removal of 4 bases from V and 4 bases from J, the junction contained 5 bases not matched to a gene. The CDR3 runs to 17 residues. In DNA form, the CDR3 reads TGTGCCAGCAGCTCCCAGGGACTAGCGGGGGGGGCAGATACGCAGTATTTT. Translated, it gives CASSSQGLAGGADTQYF.

CDR3 DNA: TGTGCCAGTAGAATATTGGGGACAGGAAACCTTAACTATGGCTACACCTTC. It encodes CASRILGTGNLNYGYTF. This sequence joins TRBV19 and TRBJ1-2; TRBD1 agrees at 8 bases. CDR1 is LNHDA, CDR2 SQIVND, per germline (reference sequence). V lost 6 bases, J lost 1 base, and 13 bases stayed unmatched. This CDR3 has 17 amino acids. Using reference TRBV19 and TRBJ1-2 for the parts outside the CDR3, the full variable domain is DGGITQSPKYLFRKEGQNVTLSCEQNLNHDAMYWYRQDPGQGLRLIYYSQIVNDFQKGDIAEGYSVSREKKESFPLTVTSAQKNPTAFYLCASRILGTGNLNYGYTFGSGTRLTVV.

The J gene is TRBJ2-7, the V gene TRBV21-1; the DNA was not compared with TRBD2, the D call given in the table. TRBV21-1 is a pseudogene. The CDR3 has 17 residues. CDR3 region: CASSNNEGLARSYEQYF. In nucleotides, the CDR3 is TGTGCCAGCAGCAATAACGAGGGACTAGCGCGCTCCTACGAGCAGTACTTC.

Notes on this clone: Relative to the germline gene, one junction end is altered; a read error may explain this. The chain combines TRBV3-1 (or the pseudogene TRBV3-2) with TRBJ1-1, with no clear D. Germline V gives CDR1 LGHDT, CDR2 YNNKEL (reference sequence). The CDR3 is 14 residues long. CDR3 coding DNA: TGTGCCAGCAGCCAATATTTAGAAAGCGAAGTTTCTCGATTT. It encodes CASSQYLESEVSRF.

This clone appeared a single time. V and J are TRBV7-9 and TRBJ2-5, with D unresolved. V lost 1 base, J lost 3 bases, and 6 bases lay in between. CDR1 is SEHNR and CDR2 is FQNEAQ in the germline V gene (reference sequence). The CDR3 extends over 13 amino acids. DNA of the CDR3: TGTGCCAGCAGCTTAGTTAGGGAAGAGACCCAGTACTTC. Its protein is CASSLVREETQYF.

This chain connects TRBV5-3 to TRBJ2-7; D unclear. TRBV5-3 counts as an open reading frame of uncertain function. V was cut by 2 bases and J by 2 bases, with 8 bases left in between. The CDR3 contains 13 residues. CDR3 sequence: CARSFRVAYEQYV. In nucleotides, the CDR3 is TGTGCCAGAAGCTTCCGGGTAGCCTACGAGCAGTACGTC.

V and J are TRBV12-3 or TRBV12-4 and TRBJ1-2; the D is unclear. This CDR3 spans 13 amino acids. V was shortened by 3 bases and J by 2 bases, with 7 bases between the two germline ends. CDR3 coding DNA: TGTGCCAGCAGTTTTCCCGGGAACTATGGCTACACCTTC. It encodes CASSFPGNYGYTF.

This clone was detected a few times. The rearrangement joins TRBV7-6 to TRBJ2-2; D tentatively reads TRBD1 or TRBD2 (6 bases each). V lost 1 base and J 5 bases, leaving 20 bases between the germline ends. The CDR3 covers 18 residues. Germline-derived CDR1 and CDR2 are SGHVS and FNYEAQ. CDR3 loop: CASSLESQGGGPTGELFF. The CDR3 DNA reads TGTGCCAGCAGCTTAGAAAGCCAAGGAGGGGGACCGACCGGGGAGCTGTTTTTT.

The DNA for the CDR3 is TGCGCCAGCAGCCAAGGTGGACTAGCGTACTACAATGAGCAGTTCTTC. This codes for CASSQGGLAYYNEQFF. The chain recombines TRBV4-1 with TRBJ2-1; 9 bases fit TRBD2. This CDR3 region has 16 residues. In germline, CDR1 is MGHRA, CDR2 YSYEKL. After removal of 1 base from V and 3 bases from J, the junction contained 4 bases not matched to a gene.

This rearrangement joins TRBV10-2 to TRBJ2-7; unclear D gene. Germline V gives CDR1 WSHSY, CDR2 SAAADI. Trimming cost V 8 bases and J 2 bases, with 13 bases left between them. CDR3 length equals 13 residues. DNA for the CDR3: TGCGCCAGCGCCGGTCAACCTACCTACGAGCAGTACGTC. As protein: CASAGQPTYEQYV.

The V and J genes are TRBV29-1 and TRBJ2-7; D remains ambiguous. The CDR3 is 12 residues long. Trimming shortened V by 3 bases and J by 0 bases, and 6 bases separated the two germline ends. Per the germline V gene, CDR1 is SQVTM and CDR2 is ANQGSEA. The CDR3 region is CSVELSSYEQYF. The DNA for the CDR3 is TGCAGCGTTGAGTTGAGCTCCTACGAGCAGTACTTC.

The rearrangement uses TRBV7-9 and TRBJ2-7; D possibly uses TRBD1 or TRBD2 (5 bases each). V lost 5 bases and J 7 bases, leaving 9 bases between the germline ends. CDR3 size: 11 residues. Germline CDR1 is SEHNR and CDR2 is FQNEAQ (reference sequence). CDR3 bases: TGTGCCAGCAGCCGGGACGGGGAGCAGTACTTC. The encoded protein is CASSRDGEQYF.

V usage is TRBV18 and J usage is TRBJ1-4, with TRBD1 matching over 7 bases. V was clipped by 5 bases and J by 4 bases; unmatched bases: 13. The CDR3 is made up of 17 amino acids. CDR1 is KGHSH and CDR2 is LQKENI in the germline V gene. The DNA of the CDR3 is TGTGCCAGCTCAATGAGGAACACAGGGGCAAATAATGAAAAACTGTTTTTT. Its translation is CASSMRNTGANNEKLFF.

This sequence joins TRBV5-1 and TRBJ2-5; maybe TRBD2 (5 bases). Trimming cost V 0 bases and J 7 bases, with 13 bases left between them. CDR1 and CDR2 from the germline V gene are SGHRS and YFSETQ. The CDR3 length is 14 residues. CDR3 sequence reads: CASSLGGSVGTQYF. The CDR3 DNA follows: TGCGCCAGCAGCTTGGGTGGTAGCGTAGGGACCCAGTACTTC.

This chain uses TRBV5-4 with TRBJ2-4; D possibly corresponds to TRBD2 (5 bases). V shed 0 bases and J shed 0 bases, with 10 bases lying between them. Germline CDR1 SGHNT, CDR2 YYREEE (reference sequence). This CDR3 region has 16 residues. CDR3 sequence (DNA): TGTGCCAGCAGCTTGGCCGGGGATCTAGCCAAAAACATTCAGTACTTC. Translation gives CASSLAGDLAKNIQYF.

The chain recombines TRBV10-2 with TRBJ2-7, with D unclear. This CDR3 has 11 residues. The V gene's germline CDR1 is WSHSY and CDR2 SAAADI. Trimming shortened V by 8 bases and J by 1 base, and 6 bases separated the two germline ends. Here the CDR3 DNA reads TGCGCCAGCGGCCCATCCTACGAGCAGTACTTC. It codes for CASGPSYEQYF.

The chain couples TRBV5-6 to TRBJ2-3; D is perhaps TRBD1 (5 bases). The germline V gene encodes CDR1 SGHDT and CDR2 YYEEEE. CDR3 length: 15 residues. V was pared by 3 bases and J by 1 base, with 12 bases between. The CDR3 loop reads CASSSALRGTDTQYF. As DNA, the CDR3 is TGTGCCAGCAGCTCCGCCCTCAGGGGCACAGATACGCAGTATTTT.

This chain connects TRBV5-1 to TRBJ1-1; 10 bases agree with TRBD1. The CDR3 runs 14 residues. Trimming removed 3 bases from V and 8 bases from J; junction bases left unmatched: 7. The germline V gene has CDR1 SGHRS and CDR2 YFSETQ. This chain's CDR3 is CASSSQTDRGEAFF. For the CDR3, the DNA is TGCGCCAGCAGCTCACAAACGGACAGGGGGGAAGCTTTCTTT.

V usage is TRBV30 and J usage is TRBJ1-3; perhaps TRBD1 as D (5 bases). Between the trimmed V and J ends, which lost 2 bases and 4 bases, there was a span of 12 bases. The CDR3 runs to 14 residues. The germline V gene has CDR1 GTSNPN and CDR2 SVGIG (reference sequence). The CDR3 region is CAWSLWGVGNTIYF. The CDR3 DNA reads TGTGCCTGGAGTCTATGGGGCGTAGGAAACACCATATATTTT.

The chain links TRBV12-5 to TRBJ1-4; a weak D match, TRBD1 (5 bases). Per germline, CDR1 LGHNT and CDR2 FRNRAP. CDR3 length: 15 amino acids. Trimming removed 0 bases at V and 7 bases at J, with 12 bases between. CDR3 amino acids: CASGLVRQGGEKLFF. CDR3 nucleotide sequence: TGTGCTAGTGGTTTGGTTCGGCAGGGAGGTGAAAAACTGTTTTTT.

The rearrangement joins TRBV5-6 to TRBJ2-1; D gene unclear. Germline V gene data show CDR1 as SGHDT and CDR2 as YYEEEE. This CDR3 has 15 amino acids. Between the trimmed V and J ends, which lost 4 bases and 8 bases, there was a span of 19 bases. DNA of the CDR3: TGTGCCAGCAGCCGGATTATCTCCCTAATTGATGAGCAGTTCTTC. Protein: CASSRIISLIDEQFF.

Only a few counts were recorded for this clone. CDR3 nucleotide sequence: TGTGCCACCAGTGACTCCGGGACACTGAACTATGGCTACACCTTC. This sequence encodes CATSDSGTLNYGYTF. The chain recombines TRBV24-1 with TRBJ1-2; D possibly corresponds to TRBD1 (6 bases). V lost 4 bases, J lost 2 bases, and 13 bases lay in between. The CDR3 loop spans 15 amino acids. Germline values: CDR1 KGHDR, CDR2 SFDVKD.

The V gene is TRBV3-1 (or the pseudogene TRBV3-2), the J gene TRBJ2-7, with a tentative D call TRBD1 (6 bases). From germline, CDR1 is LGHDT and CDR2 YNNKEL (reference sequence). This CDR3 region has 13 residues. Between the trimmed V and J ends, which lost 4 bases and 6 bases, there was a span of 13 bases. The CDR3 here is CASSPGTGREQYV. The CDR3 coding sequence is TGTGCCAGCAGCCCCGGAACAGGGCGCGAGCAGTACGTC.

The chain uses TRBV5-1 and TRBJ2-7; perhaps TRBD2 as D (6 bases). The CDR3 is 14 amino acids. Per the germline V gene, CDR1 is SGHRS and CDR2 is YFSETQ. V was trimmed by 4 bases and J by 7 bases, leaving 18 bases between them. CDR3 residues: CASSPEGGTREQYF. The CDR3 DNA sequence: TGCGCCAGCAGCCCGGAGGGCGGAACTAGGGAGCAGTACTTC.